The TCR beta chain described here comes from a study of technical replicates of blood from several donors. Repertoires were generated with immunoSEQ multiplex PCR, while TCRdb's copy carries only in-frame clones and drops some. The sample shows approximately 79,000 clones, about nine tenths of them seen only once. The CDR3 runs 14 residues. V gave up 0 bases and J gave up 3 bases, with 7 bases separating them. Per the germline V gene, CDR1 is SGDLS and CDR2 is YYNGEE. The receptor was isolated from a human donor in good health. Sequencing was carried out using T cells isolated from PBMCs. The chain couples TRBV9 to TRBJ2-4, with D perhaps matching TRBD1 (5 bases). CDR3 bases: TGTGCCAGCAGCGTAGGACAGATCAAAAACATTCAGTACTTC. Amino acids: CASSVGQIKNIQYF.